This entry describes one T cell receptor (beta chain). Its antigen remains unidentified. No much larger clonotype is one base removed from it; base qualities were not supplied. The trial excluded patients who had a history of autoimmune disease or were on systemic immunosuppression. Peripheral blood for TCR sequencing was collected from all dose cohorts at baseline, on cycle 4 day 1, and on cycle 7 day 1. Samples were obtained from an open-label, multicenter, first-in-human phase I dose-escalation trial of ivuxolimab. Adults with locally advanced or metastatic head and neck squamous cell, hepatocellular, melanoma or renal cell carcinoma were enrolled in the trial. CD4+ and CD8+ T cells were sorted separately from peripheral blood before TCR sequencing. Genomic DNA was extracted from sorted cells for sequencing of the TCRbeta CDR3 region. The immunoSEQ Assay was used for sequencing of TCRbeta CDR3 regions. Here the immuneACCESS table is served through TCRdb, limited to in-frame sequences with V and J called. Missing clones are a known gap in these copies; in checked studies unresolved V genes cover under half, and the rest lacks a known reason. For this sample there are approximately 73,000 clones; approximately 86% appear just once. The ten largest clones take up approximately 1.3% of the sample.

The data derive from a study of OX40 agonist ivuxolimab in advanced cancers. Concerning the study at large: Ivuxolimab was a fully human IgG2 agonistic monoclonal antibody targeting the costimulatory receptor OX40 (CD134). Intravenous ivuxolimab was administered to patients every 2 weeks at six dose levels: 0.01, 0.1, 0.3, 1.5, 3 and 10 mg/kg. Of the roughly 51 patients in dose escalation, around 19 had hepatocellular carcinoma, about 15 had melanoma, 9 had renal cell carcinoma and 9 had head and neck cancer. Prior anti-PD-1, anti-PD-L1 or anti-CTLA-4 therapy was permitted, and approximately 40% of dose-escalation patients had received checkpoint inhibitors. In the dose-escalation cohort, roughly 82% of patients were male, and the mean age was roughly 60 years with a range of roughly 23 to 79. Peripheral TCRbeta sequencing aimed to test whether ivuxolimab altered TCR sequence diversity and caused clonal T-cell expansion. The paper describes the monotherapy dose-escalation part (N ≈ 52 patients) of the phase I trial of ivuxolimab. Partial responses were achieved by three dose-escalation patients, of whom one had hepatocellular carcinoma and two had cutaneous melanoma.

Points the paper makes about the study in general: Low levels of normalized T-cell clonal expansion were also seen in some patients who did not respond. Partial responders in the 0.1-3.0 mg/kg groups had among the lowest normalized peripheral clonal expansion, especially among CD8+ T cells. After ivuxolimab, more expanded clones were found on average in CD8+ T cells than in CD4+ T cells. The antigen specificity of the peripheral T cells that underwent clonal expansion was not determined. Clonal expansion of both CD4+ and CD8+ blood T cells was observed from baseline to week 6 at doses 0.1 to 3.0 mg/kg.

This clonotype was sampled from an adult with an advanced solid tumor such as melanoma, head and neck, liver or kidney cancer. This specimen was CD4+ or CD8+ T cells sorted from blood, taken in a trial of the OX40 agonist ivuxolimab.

The nucleotides are TGTGCCAGCAGTCGAACGCCGGGACAGGGGGCCGACGAGCAGTACTTC. Translated, it gives CASSRTPGQGADEQYF. The rearranged chain carries TRBV27 and TRBJ2-7; 12 bases in between match TRBD1. CDR1 is given as MNHEY and CDR2 as SMNVEV, both from the germline V gene (reference sequence). V and J are trimmed by 5 bases and 5 bases, and the gene matches miss 10 bases of the junction. The CDR3 covers 16 residues, taking in both the cysteine and the phenylalanine. Only CDR3 DNA is held: 48 bases, read in frame from base 1.